Following are 10 T cell receptor beta chains from one sample sequenced in a study of blood T cell repertoires in COVID-19. Clones were sequenced by immunoSEQ multiplex PCR, and TCRdb holds only the in-frame ones, with some missing. The sample consists of 100,000 to 150,000 clones, roughly 72% of them appearing once. Sequenced material: peripheral blood. The origin of the receptors is a man aged 80 or over with COVID-19, enrolled during active disease.

J is TRBJ2-2 and V is TRBV12-5, with D uncertain. Trimming took 3 bases from V and 6 from J, leaving 8 bases between them. In germline, CDR1 is LGHNT, CDR2 FRNRAP. This CDR3 is 13 amino acids long. DNA for the CDR3: TGTGCTAGTGGTTTTCTTCCCTCCGGGGAGCTGTTTTTT. Translation gives CASGFLPSGELFF. The entire variable domain, with the rest obtained from reference TRBV12-5 and TRBJ2-2, is as follows: DARVTQTPRHKVTEMGQEVTMRCQPILGHNTVFWYRQTMMQGLELLAYFRNRAPLDDSGMPKDRFSAEMPDATLATLKIQPSEPRDSAVYFCASGFLPSGELFFGEGSRLTVL.

V and J are TRBV5-1 and TRBJ1-5; the D gene is possibly TRBD1 (5 bases). V lost 2 bases to trimming and J lost 4 bases, with 13 bases between them. The CDR3 contains 15 residues. Germline V gene data show CDR1 as SGHRS and CDR2 as YFSETQ. CDR3 protein: CASSLLGAGNQPQHF. For the CDR3, the DNA is TGCGCCAGCAGCTTACTAGGGGCGGGGAATCAGCCCCAGCATTTT.

The chain is built from TRBV6-1 and TRBJ2-7, with TRBD1 identical over 9 bases. Germline trimming cut 4 bases from V and 0 bases from J; bases unmatched to any gene: 10. The CDR3 is 17 amino acids. Germline CDR1 is MNHNS and CDR2 is SASEGT. CDR3 sequence: CASSGNNGTGYSYEQYF. The CDR3 bases are TGTGCCAGCAGTGGCAACAACGGGACAGGGTACTCCTACGAGCAGTACTTC.

The chain links TRBV5-1 to TRBJ2-3; 9 positions agree with TRBD2. The CDR3 runs 18 residues. With 0 bases clipped from V and 0 bases from J, the junction kept 8 bases outside the gene matches. Germline CDR1 is SGHRS and CDR2 is YFSETQ. The CDR3 sequence is CASSLAGSGGHSTDTQYF. As DNA, the CDR3 is TGCGCCAGCAGCTTGGCCGGTAGCGGGGGCCACAGCACAGATACGCAGTATTTT.

The chain links TRBV4-1 to TRBJ1-4; D not certain. Germline V lookup: CDR1 MGHRA, CDR2 YSYEKL. The CDR3 is 13 amino acids. V was cut by 2 bases and J by 7 bases, with 8 bases left in between. In nucleotides, the CDR3 is TGCGCCAGCAGCCAATTACTTTTTGAAAAACTGTTTTTT. Residues: CASSQLLFEKLFF.

DNA of the CDR3: TGTGCCAGTAGTATAATTGGAGGGCGCGGGAGGGCCCTAGAGACCCAGTACTTC. Amino acids: CASSIIGGRGRALETQYF. The chain employs TRBV19 and TRBJ2-5; TRBD2 agrees at 9 bases. The CDR3 is made up of 18 amino acids. Germline assignment: CDR1 LNHDA and CDR2 SQIVND (reference sequence). The ends lost 2 bases at V and 4 bases at J; junction bases unmatched: 14.

The genes are TRBV28 and TRBJ2-7; D may be TRBD2 (5 bases). Trimming removed 6 bases from V and 3 bases from J, with 9 bases in between. The length of the CDR3 is 12 residues. The germline V gene has CDR1 MDHEN and CDR2 SYDVKM. CDR3 protein: CASSEGYYEQYF. The CDR3 nucleotides are TGTGCCAGCAGCGAGGGCTACTACGAGCAGTACTTC.

The rearrangement links TRBV28 to TRBJ1-4, with 8 bases lining up with TRBD1. This CDR3 spans 15 amino acids. J gave up 6 bases and V 5 bases, and 8 bases lay outside the gene matches. Per germline, CDR1 MDHEN and CDR2 SYDVKM. The CDR3 region is CASSPPTGEDEKLFF. CDR3 nucleotide sequence: TGTGCCAGCAGTCCCCCGACAGGGGAGGATGAAAAACTGTTTTTT.

This chain links TRBV4-1 with TRBJ1-2; 7 positions match TRBD1. J was trimmed by 1 base and V by 2 bases; bases with no gene match: 16. Germline V gives CDR1 MGHRA, CDR2 YSYEKL. This CDR3 has 19 amino acids. The chain's CDR3 is CASSQKEMRGQLFNYGYTF. DNA for the CDR3: TGCGCCAGCAGCCAAAAGGAAATGAGGGGACAGCTTTTTAACTATGGCTACACCTTC.

This chain joins TRBV11-2 and TRBJ2-5, with D possibly being TRBD2 (5 bases). Trimming stripped 8 bases from V and 7 bases from J, with 11 bases between. The CDR3 covers 11 residues. CDR1 and CDR2 from the germline V gene are SGHAT and FQNNGV. This chain's CDR3 is CASGSGGTQYF. As DNA, the CDR3 is TGTGCCAGCGGTTCTGGAGGGACCCAGTACTTC.